This T cell receptor (beta chain) was retrieved from a study of shared clonotypes between healthy human individuals. CD8 memory was a combination that joined CD45RO+ cells with CCR7-negative CD45RA+ TemRA cells. The CDR3 is 14 residues long. CDR1 and CDR2 from the germline V gene are SEHNR and FQNEAQ (reference sequence). Trimming removed 10 bases at V and 8 bases at J, with 21 bases between. Clones were sequenced by immunoSEQ multiplex PCR, and TCRdb holds only the in-frame ones, with some missing. The repertoire consists of a few hundred thousand clones, with approximately 96% occurring once and the leading ten covering around 0.3%.

The J gene is TRBJ2-1, the V gene TRBV7-9, with D possibly being TRBD2 (6 bases). This receptor was identified in a man younger than 40 in good health. Sequencing was done on a sample of memory CD8+ T cells sorted from blood. Subset defined: CD45RO+ cells pooled with CCR7-negative TemRA cells. CDR3 DNA: TGTGCCACCGGCCTAGCGAGTTACTTGGATGAGCAGTTCTTC. Translation gives CATGLASYLDEQFF.